This T cell receptor (beta chain) was retrieved from a study of blood T cell repertoires in COVID-19. In the original workflow: Estimated nucleated cell counts came from reference gene primer amplification. The data were produced by immunoSEQ multiplex PCR, yet TCRdb's version contains in-frame clones alone and is incomplete. The V and J calls and clone size were taken over from that table, and D and trimming were inferred from the DNA. The sample lists 300,000 to 400,000 clones, about 85% occurring once. This CDR3 contains 15 residues. This clonotype was obtained from a woman aged 30 to 39 who had been exposed to COVID-19. Source material: PBMCs or T cells enriched from blood (not recorded which). This chain connects TRBV21-1 to TRBJ2-1; TRBD2 is the table's D call, not checked against the DNA. TRBV21-1 is assigned pseudogene status. CDR3 sequence: CASSKVTSGHNEQFF. In DNA, the CDR3 is TGTGCCAGCAGCAAAGTAACTAGCGGGCACAATGAGCAGTTCTTC.